This TCR beta chain derives from a study of CD8 T cells in Susac syndrome. General study findings and limits: Acknowledgment was made by the study that its TCR sequencing and HLA analysis involved a relatively small number of individuals.

Random hexamers were used to reverse transcribe about 0.5 to 1 ug of RNA. Across 54 Vbeta and 13 Jbeta, TCR beta CDR3 was amplified with immunoSEQ multiplex PCR. MiXCR was run by TCRdb on the immunoSEQ multiplex PCR reads, yielding one entry per CDR3 protein. Of 120,000 or so distinct CDR3 sequences in the sample, less than 95% were seen once. From blood CD8+ and CD4+ T cells, the TCR beta chain was sequenced. TEMRA cells underwent FACS enrichment and CD8+ and CD4+ T cells underwent negative isolation. The CDR3 covers 15 residues. Germline CDR1 reads SNHLY; CDR2 reads FYNNEI. J gave up 4 bases and V 9 bases, and 8 bases lay outside the gene matches. As to this clonotype: Its antigen remains unknown.

The V gene is TRBV2, the J gene TRBJ2-6; 8 nucleotides agree with TRBD1. Sequencing was done on a sample of CD4+ T cells from PBMCs. This receptor was identified in a human donor in good health. CDR3 sequence: CASALDRVGANVLTF. CDR3 bases: TGTGCCAGTGCCCTGGACAGGGTCGGGGCCAACGTCCTGACTTTC.